The 14 T cell receptor beta chains listed next were all sequenced from one sample in a study of blood T cell repertoires in COVID-19. Measured with immunoSEQ multiplex PCR; TCRdb has only the in-frame clones, and not every one. Of approximately 270,000 clones listed, about 89% were seen once; the top ten hold just under 9%. Source material: peripheral blood. Receptors were obtained from a man in his forties with active or convalescent COVID-19.

This rearrangement joins TRBV10-3 to TRBJ2-2; D not certain. V lost 8 bases to trimming and J lost 6 bases, with 13 bases between them. This CDR3 region has 13 residues. CDR1 is ENHRY and CDR2 is SYGVKD in the germline V gene. CDR3 in amino acids: CAIGVGLPGELFF. CDR3 DNA sequence: TGTGCCATCGGTGTGGGCCTCCCCGGGGAGCTGTTTTTT.

This chain uses TRBV6-5 with TRBJ2-5; possibly TRBD1 for D (7 bases). The CDR3 spans 14 residues. The germline V and J ends were trimmed by 7 bases and 10 bases, with 22 bases remaining between them. In germline, CDR1 is MNHEY, CDR2 SVGAGI. Written as DNA, the CDR3 is TGTGCCAGCAAGGGTAGACAGGGAGGATTGGACCAGTACTTC. Protein product: CASKGRQGGLDQYF.

The J gene is TRBJ2-4, the V gene TRBV5-1; 8 bases are shared with TRBD1. V gave up 0 bases and J gave up 0 bases; unmatched junction bases: 8. Germline values: CDR1 SGHRS, CDR2 YFSETQ. The CDR3 spans 18 residues. CDR3: CASSLVSPTGGAKNIQYF. The CDR3 region has the DNA TGCGCCAGCAGCTTGGTTTCCCCCACAGGGGGAGCCAAAAACATTCAGTACTTC.

The rearrangement joins TRBV7-9 to TRBJ1-5; D is unclear. CDR1 and CDR2 (germline): SEHNR, FQNEAQ (reference sequence). The ends were cut back, 6 bases at V and 4 bases at J, with 16 bases in the middle. This CDR3 is 15 amino acids long. CDR3 loop: CASSPLGTRNQPQHF. In nucleotides, the CDR3 is TGTGCCAGCAGTCCCTTGGGCACCCGGAATCAGCCCCAGCATTTT.

V usage is TRBV5-1 and J usage is TRBJ1-1; D is ambiguous. CDR1 is SGHRS and CDR2 is YFSETQ in the germline V gene. The CDR3 extends over 14 amino acids. V lost 0 bases, J lost 0 bases, and 6 bases lay in between. The CDR3 coding sequence is TGCGCCAGCAGCTTGGCCCTCCTGAACACTGAAGCTTTCTTT. Amino acid sequence: CASSLALLNTEAFF. The full variable domain, its missing parts supplied by reference TRBV5-1 and TRBJ1-1, is KAGVTQTPRYLIKTRGQQVTLSCSPISGHRSVSWYQQTPGQGLQFLFEYFSETQRNKGNFPGRFSGRQFSNSRSEMNVSTLELGDSALYLCASSLALLNTEAFFGQGTRLTVV.

The CDR3 sequence: CASFTPGQGLSGYTF. CDR3 DNA: TGCGCCAGCTTTACTCCGGGACAGGGACTCTCTGGCTACACCTTC. The chain joins TRBV5-1 to TRBJ1-2; 9 positions agree with TRBD1. Germline V gene sequence: CDR1 SGHRS, CDR2 YFSETQ. CDR3 length equals 15 residues. V was pared by 7 bases and J by 7 bases, with 14 bases of the junction left unmatched.

The gene calls are TRBV2 and TRBJ2-7, with 10 bases aligning to TRBD2. Germline V gene sequence: CDR1 SNHLY, CDR2 FYNNEI. J was trimmed by 2 bases and V by 2 bases; bases with no gene match: 12. The CDR3 is 18 amino acids. CDR3 DNA sequence: TGTGCCAGCAGTGAATCTGCGACTAGCGGGCCTCCTGCCTACGAGCAGTACTTC. This sequence encodes CASSESATSGPPAYEQYF.

The V and J genes are TRBV4-1 and TRBJ2-2; 12 bases map to TRBD1. Germline V gene lookup returns CDR1 MGHRA and CDR2 YSYEKL. Unmatched junction bases numbered 5, after V lost 2 bases and J lost 1 base. This CDR3 has 18 amino acids. The CDR3 sequence is CASSQTGTGGRNTGELFF. The CDR3 DNA follows: TGCGCCAGCAGCCAAACCGGGACAGGGGGCAGGAACACCGGGGAGCTGTTTTTT.

V and J are TRBV15 and TRBJ1-2; 7 bases are shared with TRBD1. V lost 1 base, J lost 6 bases, and 2 bases stayed unmatched. The CDR3 spans 13 residues. Germline CDR1 is LNHNV and CDR2 is YYDKDF (reference sequence). CDR3 nucleotides: TGTGCCACCAGCAGAGCTCAGGGGGATGGCTACACCTTC. This translates into CATSRAQGDGYTF.

CDR3: CATSRGTGNSGELFF. The CDR3 region has the DNA TGTGCCACCAGCAGAGGGACAGGGAATTCCGGGGAGCTGTTTTTT. The chain uses TRBV15 and TRBJ2-2; 8 bases are a match to TRBD1. V lost 1 base and J lost 6; bases outside the gene matches: 4. Germline assignment: CDR1 LNHNV and CDR2 YYDKDF (reference sequence). The CDR3 has 15 residues.

This clone showed up just once. The chain couples TRBV7-3 to TRBJ2-1; D may be TRBD1 (6 bases). Per the germline V gene, CDR1 is SGHTA and CDR2 is FQGTGA. CDR3 size: 15 residues. The V and J ends lost 4 bases and 2 bases respectively, with 12 bases between them. CDR3 sequence (DNA): TGTGCCAGCAGCTCCCAACAGGGAACCTACAATGAGCAGTTCTTC. Amino acid sequence: CASSSQQGTYNEQFF.

In this sample, this clone turned up once. This chain connects TRBV15 to TRBJ2-7; TRBD2 matches at 8 bases. Trimming at V came to 4 bases and at J to 4 bases, leaving 15 bases not matched to a gene. The CDR3 is 17 residues long. Per the germline V gene, CDR1 is LNHNV and CDR2 is YYDKDF (reference sequence). DNA for the CDR3: TGTGCCACCAGCAATATGACCCTTGAGCGGGGGTCTTACGAGCAGTACTTC. It specifies CATSNMTLERGSYEQYF.

This clone was seen only once. The V gene is TRBV27, the J gene TRBJ1-2, with D unclear. This CDR3 contains 15 residues. Per the germline V gene, CDR1 is MNHEY and CDR2 is SMNVEV (reference sequence). The ends were cut back, 6 bases at V and 0 bases at J, with 14 bases in the middle. The CDR3 reads CASRKLEKANYGYTF. DNA of the CDR3: TGTGCCAGCAGGAAGTTAGAGAAAGCTAACTATGGCTACACCTTC.

The V call is TRBV12-5, the J call TRBJ2-2, with 8 bases identical to TRBD2. Trimming at V came to 2 bases and at J to 4 bases, leaving 6 bases not matched to a gene. Germline-derived CDR1 and CDR2 are LGHNT and FRNRAP. CDR3 length: 16 residues. CDR3 sequence: CASGLLAGRLTGELFF. CDR3 DNA sequence: TGTGCTAGTGGTTTGTTAGCGGGGAGGCTCACCGGGGAGCTGTTTTTT.